The rows below give T cell receptor beta chains drawn from one sample of a study of T-cell memory formation after mild COVID-19. TCRdb reprocessed the 5' RACE reads via MiXCR and lists one record per CDR3 protein. Counted here are 120,000 to 150,000 distinct CDR3 sequences, roughly 19% occurring once; the ten biggest clones make up under 2.5%. The material sequenced was PBMCs or a T cell subset sorted from them (not recorded which). These receptors all come from an adult woman who had mild COVID-19 (a few samples of this study predate the infection). Cell type and time point are not known. Both conserved end residues are part of each CDR3. The D gene is left open where the match is weak. A row's size may be missing; if present it is once, few, many or a size class.

V	D	size	J	CDR3	DNA
TRBV27	TRBD2	.	TRBJ2-3	CASSKGLAGLRGDTQYF	TGTGCCAGCAGTAAAGGATTAGCGGGGCTAAGAGGAGATACGCAGTATTTT
TRBV5-4	.	.	TRBJ2-1	CASSPGQSNYNEQFF	TGTGCCAGCAGCCCCGGCCAGTCGAATTACAATGAGCAGTTCTTC
TRBV6-1	TRBD1	.	TRBJ1-5	CASSGDRGDNQPQHF	TGTGCCAGCAGTGGGGACAGGGGGGACAATCAGCCCCAGCATTTT
TRBV3-1	TRBD2	.	TRBJ2-5	CASSQEPPSGGKETQYF	TGTGCCAGCAGCCAAGAGCCGCCTAGCGGGGGCAAAGAGACCCAGTACTTC
TRBV18	.	few	TRBJ1-1	CASSPLGKSEAFF	TGTGCCAGCTCACCGCTCGGGAAATCTGAAGCTTTCTTT
TRBV12-3/TRBV12-4	.	.	TRBJ2-3	CASSFVTSTDTQYF	TGTGCCAGCAGTTTCGTGACTAGCACAGATACGCAGTATTTT
TRBV12-3/TRBV12-4	.	.	TRBJ1-1	CASTPGGGDTEAFF	TGTGCCAGCACCCCTGGGGGCGGGGACACTGAAGCTTTCTTT
TRBV20-1	.	few	TRBJ1-2	CSADSTVNYGYTF	TGCAGTGCTGACTCGACAGTTAACTATGGCTACACCTTC
TRBV2	.	.	TRBJ2-5	CASSYWETQYF	TGTGCCAGCAGTTATTGGGAGACCCAGTACTTC
TRBV7-2	TRBD2	few	TRBJ2-7	CASSSAREPFGRLSYEQYF	TGTGCCAGCAGCTCGGCCCGGGAACCATTCGGGAGGTTGTCCTACGAGCAGTACTTC
TRBV7-2	.	few	TRBJ2-1	CASSLAGGARGIWNEQFF	TGTGCCAGCAGCTTAGCGGGCGGGGCCCGAGGGATCTGGAATGAGCAGTTCTTC
TRBV3-1	.	few	TRBJ2-3	CASSQEDTQYF	TGTGCCAGCAGCCAAGAAGATACGCAGTATTTT
TRBV20-1	TRBD1	.	TRBJ1-2	CSALTTGVGGYTF	TGCAGTGCACTTACGACAGGGGTCGGCGGCTACACCTTC
TRBV3-1	.	.	TRBJ1-6	CASSPRDQDSPLHF	TGTGCCAGCAGCCCACGGGACCAAGATTCACCCCTCCACTTT
TRBV24-1	TRBD2	.	TRBJ2-7	CATSDPGLAPRGQYF	TGTGCCACCAGTGACCCAGGACTAGCGCCCAGGGGGCAGTACTTC
TRBV4-2	.	.	TRBJ2-7	CASSQDQGYEQYF	TGTGCCAGCAGCCAAGATCAGGGCTACGAGCAGTACTTC
TRBV14	.	few	TRBJ1-2	CASSQDRYGYTF	TGTGCCAGCAGCCAAGATCGGTATGGCTACACCTTC
TRBV20-1	.	.	TRBJ1-5	CSASRTNQPQHF	TGCAGTGCTAGTCGTACTAATCAGCCCCAGCATTTT
TRBV2	.	few	TRBJ2-7	CASSAGMKTYEQYF	TGTGCCAGCAGTGCCGGGATGAAGACCTACGAGCAGTACTTC
TRBV7-2	.	.	TRBJ2-7	CASSLDVPSEQYF	TGTGCCAGCAGCTTAGATGTCCCTTCCGAGCAGTACTTC
TRBV2	.	few	TRBJ2-1	CASLEGGNNEQFF	TGTGCCAGCCTAGAGGGGGGGAACAATGAGCAGTTCTTC
TRBV18	.	.	TRBJ2-1	CASSAKWRVEQFF	TGTGCCAGCTCCGCTAAGTGGAGGGTCGAGCAGTTCTTC
TRBV7-2	.	few	TRBJ1-1	CASAGGRTTEAFF	TGTGCCAGTGCGGGGGGCCGTACCACTGAAGCTTTCTTT
TRBV5-1	TRBD1	.	TRBJ2-3	CASSPGGADTQYF	TGCGCCAGCAGCCCAGGGGGCGCAGATACGCAGTATTTT
TRBV2	TRBD2	few	TRBJ2-5	CASSERGRFETQYF	TGTGCCAGCAGTGAACGCGGGAGGTTTGAGACCCAGTACTTC
TRBV6-1	.	.	TRBJ1-2	CASSEDPREGDYTF	TGTGCCAGCAGTGAAGATCCCAGGGAAGGGGATTACACCTTC
TRBV7-6	TRBD1	.	TRBJ1-1	CASSQGQQNTEAFF	TGTGCCAGCAGCCAGGGACAGCAGAACACTGAAGCTTTCTTT
TRBV5-1	.	few	TRBJ2-5	CASSSESGPERTQYF	TGCGCCAGCAGCTCAGAGTCGGGACCCGAAAGGACCCAGTACTTC
TRBV24-1	TRBD1	.	TRBJ2-2	CATSDEGQANTGELFF	TGTGCCACCAGTGATGAAGGACAGGCGAACACCGGGGAGCTGTTTTTT
TRBV5-1	TRBD2	few	TRBJ2-3	CASSSVLGGTSGRRTDTQYF	TGCGCCAGCAGCTCCGTGCTTGGTGGCACTAGCGGGAGACGCACAGATACGCAGTATTTT
TRBV12-3/TRBV12-4	.	.	TRBJ2-7	CASSSQGGTYEQYF	TGTGCCAGCAGCTCCCAGGGGGGAACCTACGAGCAGTACTTC
TRBV29-1	.	.	TRBJ1-1	CSVEYRAMEAFF	TGCAGCGTTGAGTATAGGGCAATGGAAGCTTTCTTT
TRBV11-3	TRBD2	many	TRBJ2-3	CASSLRGGTDTQYF	TGTGCCAGCAGCCTGCGGGGGGGCACAGATACGCAGTATTTT
TRBV12-3/TRBV12-4	.	few	TRBJ2-1	CASRKPTGSRGNEQFF	TGTGCCAGCAGGAAACCTACAGGCTCCAGGGGCAATGAGCAGTTCTTC
TRBV7-3	.	.	TRBJ1-1	CASSQGRNTEAFF	TGTGCCAGCAGCCAGGGGCGGAACACTGAAGCTTTCTTT
TRBV7-3	TRBD1	.	TRBJ1-5	CASSLAGTGGNQPQHF	TGTGCCAGCAGCTTAGCCGGGACAGGGGGTAATCAGCCCCAGCATTTT
TRBV20-1	TRBD1	few	TRBJ2-7	CSARDPGQLHEQYF	TGCAGTGCTAGAGATCCGGGACAGCTCCACGAGCAGTACTTC
TRBV12-3/TRBV12-4	TRBD2	.	TRBJ2-1	CASSRGSGGSREQFF	TGTGCCAGCTCCCGCGGTAGCGGGGGGTCGCGAGAGCAGTTCTTC
TRBV4-3	.	few	TRBJ2-6	CASSQRGRALSGANVLTF	TGCGCCAGCAGCCAAAGGGGCAGGGCCCTGTCTGGGGCCAACGTCCTGACTTTC
TRBV4-1	.	many	TRBJ1-2	CASSQGGGFGGYTF	TGCGCCAGCAGCCAAGGAGGGGGTTTCGGTGGCTACACCTTC
TRBV6-2/TRBV6-3	TRBD1	few	TRBJ1-1	CASSLSDPRTGNTEAFF	TGTGCCAGCAGTCTATCCGATCCCAGGACAGGGAACACTGAAGCTTTCTTT